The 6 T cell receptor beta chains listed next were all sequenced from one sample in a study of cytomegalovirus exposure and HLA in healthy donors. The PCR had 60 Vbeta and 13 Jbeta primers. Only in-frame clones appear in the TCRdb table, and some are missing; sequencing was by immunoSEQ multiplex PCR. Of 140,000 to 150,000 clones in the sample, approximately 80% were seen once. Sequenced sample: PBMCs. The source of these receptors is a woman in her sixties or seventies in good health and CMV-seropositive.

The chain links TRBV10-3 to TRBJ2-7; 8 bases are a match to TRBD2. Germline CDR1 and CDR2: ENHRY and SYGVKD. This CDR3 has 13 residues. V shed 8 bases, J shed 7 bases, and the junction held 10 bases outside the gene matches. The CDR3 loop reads CAISKAGVGEQYF. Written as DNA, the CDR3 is TGTGCCATCTCTAAAGCGGGAGTAGGGGAGCAGTACTTC.

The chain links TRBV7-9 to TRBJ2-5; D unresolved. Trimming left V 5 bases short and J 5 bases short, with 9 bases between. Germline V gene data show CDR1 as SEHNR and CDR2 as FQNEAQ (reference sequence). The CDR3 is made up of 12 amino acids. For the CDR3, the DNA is TGTGCCAGCAGCCCCGTTCGGGAGACCCAGTACTTC. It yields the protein CASSPVRETQYF.

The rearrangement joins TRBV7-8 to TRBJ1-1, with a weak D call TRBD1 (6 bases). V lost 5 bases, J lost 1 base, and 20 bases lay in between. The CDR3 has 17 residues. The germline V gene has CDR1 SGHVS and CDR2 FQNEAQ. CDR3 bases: TGTGCCAGCAGCACCTACAGCGCGGGGGCATCGAACACTGAAGCTTTCTTT. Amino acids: CASSTYSAGASNTEAFF.

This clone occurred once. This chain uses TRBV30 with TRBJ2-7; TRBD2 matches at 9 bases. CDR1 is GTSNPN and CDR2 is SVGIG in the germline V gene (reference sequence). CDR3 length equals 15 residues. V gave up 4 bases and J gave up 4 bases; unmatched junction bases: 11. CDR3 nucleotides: TGTGCCTGGAACCCCGGGACTAGCAGGAGGTACGAGCAGTACTTC. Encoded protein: CAWNPGTSRRYEQYF.

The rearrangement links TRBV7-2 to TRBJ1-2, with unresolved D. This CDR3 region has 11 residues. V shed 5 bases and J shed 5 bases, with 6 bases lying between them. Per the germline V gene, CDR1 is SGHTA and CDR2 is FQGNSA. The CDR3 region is CASSPPYGYTF. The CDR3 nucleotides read TGTGCCAGCAGCCCTCCGTATGGCTACACCTTC.

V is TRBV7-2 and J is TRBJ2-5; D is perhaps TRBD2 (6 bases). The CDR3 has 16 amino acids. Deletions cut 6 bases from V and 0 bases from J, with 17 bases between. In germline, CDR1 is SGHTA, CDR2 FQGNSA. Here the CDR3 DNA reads TGTGCCAGCAGGGGACCCTTAGCGGCTTACCAAGAGACCCAGTACTTC. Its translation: CASRGPLAAYQETQYF.